This TCR beta chain was captured by sequencing in a study of graft-versus-host responses after intestinal transplantation. Study context: Following induction with anti-thymocyte globulin, all recipients were given tacrolimus and steroids for three to four years.

Assay: immunoSEQ multiplex PCR; the TCRdb copy retains only in-frame clones and omits some. Seen here are around 130,000 clones, just over 90% observed once, and the top ten hold roughly 0.17%. Study-wide results and caveats: GvH clones were found in recipient marrow; some appeared first in ileum or blood.

Germline lookup yields CDR1 SNHLY and CDR2 FYNNEI. V gave up 6 bases and J gave up 5 bases, with 25 bases separating them. The CDR3 spans 17 residues. On this clone: Its target is unknown.

Source: unstimulated CD4+ T cells sorted from spleen or lymph node cells, taken before intestinal transplant. This chain connects TRBV2 to TRBJ2-5; D might be TRBD2 (6 bases). The receptor was derived from a human donor who received an intestinal transplant. CDR3 bases: TGTGCCAGCAGCTGGGACCGGGATATAGCGGTTATGGAGACCCAGTACTTC. It translates to CASSWDRDIAVMETQYF. The entire variable domain, with the rest obtained from reference TRBV2 and TRBJ2-5, is as follows: EPEVTQTPSHQVTQMGQEVILRCVPISNHLYFYWYRQILGQKVEFLVSFYNNEISEKSEIFDDQFSVERPDGSNFTLKIRSTKLEDSAMYFCASSWDRDIAVMETQYFGPGTRLLVL.